This TCR beta chain was observed in a study of shared clonotypes between healthy human individuals. Trimming cost V 5 bases and J 0 bases, with 14 bases left between them. The CDR3 is 16 amino acids. The germline CDR1 and CDR2 sequences are SEHNR and FQNEAQ (reference sequence). Repertoires were generated with immunoSEQ multiplex PCR, while TCRdb's copy carries only in-frame clones and drops some. The table lists 2 million to 2.5 million clones, more than 90% of them singletons. J is TRBJ1-5 and V is TRBV7-9; D may be TRBD1 (6 bases). The clonotype was recovered from a man aged 18 to 30 in good health. Sequencing was performed on naive CD4+ T cells sorted from blood. Sample subset: CD45RA+ positively selected. The CDR3 loop is CASSGGQSYSNQPQHF. The CDR3 nucleotides are TGTGCCAGCAGCGGGGGACAATCCTATAGCAATCAGCCCCAGCATTTT.